This T cell receptor (beta chain) was identified in a study of T-cell reconstitution after alpha-beta-depleted transplantation in children. This sample's TCRbeta library carried unique molecular identifier barcodes. Each CDR3 protein is one row after TCRdb ran MiXCR on the PCR reads. This sample has approximately 210,000 distinct CDR3 sequences, with around a sixth found just once. This CDR3 is built from 16 residues. The germline gives CDR1 KGHSH, CDR2 LQKENI. The V and J ends lost 8 bases and 5 bases, in that order; junction bases with no gene match: 15. Study observations and caveats: It was surviving recipient T cells and thymic progenitors that gave some patients high TCRbeta diversity at day 60. Newly produced T cells mostly provided counts and TCRbeta diversity after one year, as hyperexpanded clones declined. Expanded graft clones, several hundred of them, were reportedly the source of alpha-beta T cells about two months after transplant.

In this sample, this clonotype turned up a few times. As yet, its antigen is unknown. This rearrangement joins TRBV18 to TRBJ2-7, with TRBD1 identical over 10 bases. This material consisted of PBMCs, mostly from graft donor cells, taken 360 days after TCRalphabeta/CD19-depleted stem cell transplant. This receptor was obtained from a male patient aged 2 to 10 who had a stem cell transplant for acute lymphoblastic leukemia, so the T cells may come from the graft donor. The DNA of the CDR3 is TGTGCCAGCCGAAAATTCCCGGGACAGGGGTACGACGAGCAGTACTTC. It encodes CASRKFPGQGYDEQYF.